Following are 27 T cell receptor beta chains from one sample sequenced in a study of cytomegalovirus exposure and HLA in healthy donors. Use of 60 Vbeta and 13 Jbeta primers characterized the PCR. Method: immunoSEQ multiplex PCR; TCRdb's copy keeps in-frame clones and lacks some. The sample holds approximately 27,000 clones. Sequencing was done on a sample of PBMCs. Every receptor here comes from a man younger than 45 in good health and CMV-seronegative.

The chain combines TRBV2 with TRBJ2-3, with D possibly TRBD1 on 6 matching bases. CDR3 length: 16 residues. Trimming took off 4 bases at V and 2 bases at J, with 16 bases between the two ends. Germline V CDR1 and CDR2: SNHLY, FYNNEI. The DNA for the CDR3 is TGTGCCAGCAGTGTAGGACAGACAATAACCACAGATACGCAGTATTTT. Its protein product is CASSVGQTITTDTQYF.

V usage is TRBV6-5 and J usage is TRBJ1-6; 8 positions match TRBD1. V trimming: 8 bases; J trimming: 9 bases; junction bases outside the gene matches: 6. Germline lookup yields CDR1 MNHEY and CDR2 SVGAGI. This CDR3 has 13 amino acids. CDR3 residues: CASQGAQGSPLHF. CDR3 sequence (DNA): TGTGCCAGCCAGGGGGCGCAGGGTTCACCCCTCCACTTT.

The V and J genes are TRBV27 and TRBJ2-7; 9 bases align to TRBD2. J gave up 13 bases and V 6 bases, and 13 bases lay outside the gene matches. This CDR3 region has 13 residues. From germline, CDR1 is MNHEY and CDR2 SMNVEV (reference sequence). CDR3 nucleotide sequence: TGTGCCAGCAGCCTGAACACCGGGACTAGCATCTACTTC. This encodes CASSLNTGTSIYF.

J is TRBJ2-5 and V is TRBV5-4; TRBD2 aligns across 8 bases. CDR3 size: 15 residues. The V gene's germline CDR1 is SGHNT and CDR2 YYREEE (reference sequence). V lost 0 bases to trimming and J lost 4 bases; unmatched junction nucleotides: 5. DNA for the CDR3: TGTGCCAGCAGCTTGGGTGGTAGCGGGGCAGAGACCCAGTACTTC. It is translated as CASSLGGSGAETQYF.

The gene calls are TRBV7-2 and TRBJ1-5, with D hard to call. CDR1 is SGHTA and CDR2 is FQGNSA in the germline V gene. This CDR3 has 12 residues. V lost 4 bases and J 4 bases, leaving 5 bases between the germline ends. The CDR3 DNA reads TGTGCCAGCAGCTACTTTAATCAGCCCCAGCATTTT. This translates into CASSYFNQPQHF.

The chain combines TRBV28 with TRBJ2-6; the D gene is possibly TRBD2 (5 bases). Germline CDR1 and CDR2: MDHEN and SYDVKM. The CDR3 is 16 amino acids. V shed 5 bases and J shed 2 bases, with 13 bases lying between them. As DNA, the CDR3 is TGTGCCAGCAGTCAAGCCGACGGGACTGGGGCCAACGTCCTGACTTTC. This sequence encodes CASSQADGTGANVLTF.

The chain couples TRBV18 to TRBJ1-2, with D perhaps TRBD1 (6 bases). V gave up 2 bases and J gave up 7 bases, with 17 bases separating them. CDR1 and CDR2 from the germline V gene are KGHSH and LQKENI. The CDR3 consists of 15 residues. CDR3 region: CASSPDLQGRSGYTF. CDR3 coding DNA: TGTGCCAGCTCACCAGACCTTCAGGGGCGGAGTGGCTACACCTTC.

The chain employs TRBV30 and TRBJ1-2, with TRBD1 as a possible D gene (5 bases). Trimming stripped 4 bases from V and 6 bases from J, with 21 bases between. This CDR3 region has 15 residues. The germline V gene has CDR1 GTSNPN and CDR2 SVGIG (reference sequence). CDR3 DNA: TGTGCCTGGATACCAGGAGGGGCGGTGGTCGATGGCTACACCTTC. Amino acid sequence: CAWIPGGAVVDGYTF.

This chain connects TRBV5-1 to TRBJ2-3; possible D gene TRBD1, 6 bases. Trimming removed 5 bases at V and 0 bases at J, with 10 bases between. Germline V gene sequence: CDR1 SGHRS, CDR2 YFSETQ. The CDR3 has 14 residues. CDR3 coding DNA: TGCGCCAGCAGTGCTACAGGGAGCACAGATACGCAGTATTTT. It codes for CASSATGSTDTQYF.

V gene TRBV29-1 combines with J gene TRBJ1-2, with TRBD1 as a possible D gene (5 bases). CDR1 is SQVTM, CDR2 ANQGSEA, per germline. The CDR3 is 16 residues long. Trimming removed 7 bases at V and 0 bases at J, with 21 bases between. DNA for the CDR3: TGCAGCGCCACCGCCGGGCAGGGAACGACTAACTATGGCTACACCTTC. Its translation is CSATAGQGTTNYGYTF.

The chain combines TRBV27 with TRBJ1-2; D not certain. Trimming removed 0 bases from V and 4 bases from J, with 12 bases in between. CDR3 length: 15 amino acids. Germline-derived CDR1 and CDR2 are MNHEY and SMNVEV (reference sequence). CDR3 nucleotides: TGTGCCAGCAGTTTATCGGGCCTGAAGCCCTATGGCTACACCTTC. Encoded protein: CASSLSGLKPYGYTF.

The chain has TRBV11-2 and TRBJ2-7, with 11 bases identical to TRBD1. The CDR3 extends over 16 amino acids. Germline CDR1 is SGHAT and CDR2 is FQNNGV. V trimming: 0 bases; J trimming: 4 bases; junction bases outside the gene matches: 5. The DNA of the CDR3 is TGTGCCAGCAGCTTAGATATAGGGGACAGGGGGTACGAGCAGTACTTC. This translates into CASSLDIGDRGYEQYF.

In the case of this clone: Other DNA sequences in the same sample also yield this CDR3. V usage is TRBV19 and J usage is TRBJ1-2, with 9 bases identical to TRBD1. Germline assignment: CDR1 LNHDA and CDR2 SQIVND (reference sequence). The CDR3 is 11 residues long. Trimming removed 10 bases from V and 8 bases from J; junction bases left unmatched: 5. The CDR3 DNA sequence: TGTGCCACCGGGACAGGGAGAGGCTACACCTTC. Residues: CATGTGRGYTF.

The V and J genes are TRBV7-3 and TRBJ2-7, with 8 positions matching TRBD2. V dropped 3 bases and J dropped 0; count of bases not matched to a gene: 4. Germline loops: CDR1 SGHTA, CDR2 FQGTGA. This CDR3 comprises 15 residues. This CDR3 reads CASSFVAGGSYEQYF. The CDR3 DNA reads TGTGCCAGCAGCTTTGTGGCGGGGGGCTCCTACGAGCAGTACTTC.

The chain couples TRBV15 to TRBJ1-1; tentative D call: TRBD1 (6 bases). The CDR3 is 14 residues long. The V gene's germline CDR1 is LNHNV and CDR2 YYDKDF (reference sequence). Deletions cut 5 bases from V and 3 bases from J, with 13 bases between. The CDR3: CATSFTTGHTEAFF. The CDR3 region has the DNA TGTGCCACCAGCTTCACGACAGGTCACACTGAAGCTTTCTTT.

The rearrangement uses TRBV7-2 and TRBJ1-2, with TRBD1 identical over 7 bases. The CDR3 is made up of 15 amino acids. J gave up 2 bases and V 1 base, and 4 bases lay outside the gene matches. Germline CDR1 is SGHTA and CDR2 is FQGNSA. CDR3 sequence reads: CASSLVAQGNYGYTF. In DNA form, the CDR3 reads TGTGCCAGCAGCTTAGTGGCACAGGGGAACTATGGCTACACCTTC.

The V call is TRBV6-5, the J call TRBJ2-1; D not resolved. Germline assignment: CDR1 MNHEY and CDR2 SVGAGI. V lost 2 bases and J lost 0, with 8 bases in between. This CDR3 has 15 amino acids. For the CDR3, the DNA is TGTGCCAGCAGTTACAGTCGGGTCTCCTACAATGAGCAGTTCTTC. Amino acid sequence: CASSYSRVSYNEQFF.

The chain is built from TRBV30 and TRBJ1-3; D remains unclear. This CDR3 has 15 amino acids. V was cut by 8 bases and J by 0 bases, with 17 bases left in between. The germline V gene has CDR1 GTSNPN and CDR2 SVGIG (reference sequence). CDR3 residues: CALGAGLSSGNTIYF. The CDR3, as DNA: TGTGCCCTGGGCGCGGGCCTCAGCTCTGGAAACACCATATATTTT.

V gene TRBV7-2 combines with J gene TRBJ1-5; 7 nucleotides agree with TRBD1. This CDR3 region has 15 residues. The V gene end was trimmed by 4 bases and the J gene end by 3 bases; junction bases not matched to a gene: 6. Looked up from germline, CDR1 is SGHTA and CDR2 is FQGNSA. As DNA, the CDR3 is TGTGCCAGCAGCTCAAGGGGACAGAACAATCAGCCCCAGCATTTT. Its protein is CASSSRGQNNQPQHF. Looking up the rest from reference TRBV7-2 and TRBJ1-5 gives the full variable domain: GAGVSQSPSNKVTEKGKDVELRCDPISGHTALYWYRQSLGQGLEFLIYFQGNSAPDKSGLPSDRFSAERTGGSVSTLTIQRTQQEDSAVYLCASSSRGQNNQPQHFGDGTRLSIL.

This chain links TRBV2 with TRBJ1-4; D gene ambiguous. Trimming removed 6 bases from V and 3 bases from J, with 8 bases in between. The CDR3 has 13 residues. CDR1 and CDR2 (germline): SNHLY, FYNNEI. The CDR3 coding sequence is TGTGCCAGCAGGTCGGAGGCTAATGAAAAACTGTTTTTT. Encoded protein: CASRSEANEKLFF.

The CDR3 is CASSLQGFTNEKLFF. The CDR3, as DNA: TGTGCCAGCAGCCTACAGGGATTCACTAATGAAAAACTGTTTTTT. The V gene is TRBV14, the J gene TRBJ1-4; tentative D call: TRBD1 (6 bases). The germline V and J ends were trimmed by 4 bases and 2 bases, with 11 bases remaining between them. The germline V gene encodes CDR1 SGHDN and CDR2 FVKESK. The CDR3 runs 15 residues.

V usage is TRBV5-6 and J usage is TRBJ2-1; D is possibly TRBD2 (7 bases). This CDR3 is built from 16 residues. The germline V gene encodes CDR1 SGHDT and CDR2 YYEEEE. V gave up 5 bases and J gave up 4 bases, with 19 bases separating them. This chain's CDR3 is CASRPGGAGEYNEQFF. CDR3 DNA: TGTGCCAGCAGGCCCGGGGGCGCGGGGGAGTACAATGAGCAGTTCTTC.

The CDR3 nucleotides read TGTGCCAGCAGCGTAGCAGACACCCTCTATGGCTACACCTTC. This gives the protein CASSVADTLYGYTF. This rearrangement joins TRBV9 to TRBJ1-2; no clear D gene. The CDR3 extends over 14 amino acids. Per germline, CDR1 SGDLS and CDR2 YYNGEE. Trimming removed 0 bases from V and 4 bases from J, with 10 bases in between. The entire variable domain, with the rest obtained from reference TRBV9 and TRBJ1-2, is as follows: DSGVTQTPKHLITATGQRVTLRCSPRSGDLSVYWYQQSLDQGLQFLIQYYNGEERAKGNILERFSAQQFPDLHSELNLSSLELGDSALYFCASSVADTLYGYTFGSGTRLTVV.

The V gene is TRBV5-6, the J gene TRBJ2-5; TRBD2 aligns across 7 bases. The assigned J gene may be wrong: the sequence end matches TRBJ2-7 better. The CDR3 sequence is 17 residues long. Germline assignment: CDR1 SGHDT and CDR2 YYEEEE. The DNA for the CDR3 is TGTGCCAGCAGCTTAACTGGGGGGGGTATAGGGGCAGCCGAGCAGTACTTC. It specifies CASSLTGGGIGAAEQYF.

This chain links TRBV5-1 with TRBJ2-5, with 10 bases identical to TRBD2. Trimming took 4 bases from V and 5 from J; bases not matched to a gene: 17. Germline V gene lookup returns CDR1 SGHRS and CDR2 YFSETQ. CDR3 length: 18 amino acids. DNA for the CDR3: TGCGCCAGCAGCCCACTCCTTCGAAAGCGGGAGGGGGAGGAGACCCAGTACTTC. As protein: CASSPLLRKREGEETQYF. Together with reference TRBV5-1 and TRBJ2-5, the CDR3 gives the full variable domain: KAGVTQTPRYLIKTRGQQVTLSCSPISGHRSVSWYQQTPGQGLQFLFEYFSETQRNKGNFPGRFSGRQFSNSRSEMNVSTLELGDSALYLCASSPLLRKREGEETQYFGPGTRLLVL.

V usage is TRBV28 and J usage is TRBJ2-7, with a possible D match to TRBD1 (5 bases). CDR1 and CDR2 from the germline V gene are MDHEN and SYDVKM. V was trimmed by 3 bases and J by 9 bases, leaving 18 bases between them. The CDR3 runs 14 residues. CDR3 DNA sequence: TGTGCCAGCAGTTTGACACAGGTTCATGGCGGGCAGTACTTC. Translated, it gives CASSLTQVHGGQYF. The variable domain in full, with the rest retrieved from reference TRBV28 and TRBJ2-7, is DVKVTQSSRYLVKRTGEKVFLECVQDMDHENMFWYRQDPGLGLRLIYFSYDVKMKEKGDIPEGYSVSREKKERFSLILESASTNQTSMYLCASSLTQVHGGQYFGPGTRLTVT.

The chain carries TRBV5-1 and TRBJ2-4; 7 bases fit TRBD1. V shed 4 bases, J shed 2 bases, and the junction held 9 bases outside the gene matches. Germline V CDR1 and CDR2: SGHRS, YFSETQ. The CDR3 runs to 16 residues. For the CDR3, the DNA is TGCGCCAGCAGCACTGAGGGGGCTGGGTCCAAAAACATTCAGTACTTC. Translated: CASSTEGAGSKNIQYF.